This T cell receptor (beta chain) appears in the sequencing data of a study of T cell repertoires in cytomegalovirus infection. Background on the study: Newly reported HLA-C-restricted and thoroughly characterized HLA-B-restricted CMV epitopes were employed.

TCRdb used MiXCR to reprocess the reads, holding one entry per CDR3 protein. The sample has 100,000 or so distinct CDR3 sequences, 42% seen once. Notes on this clonotype: Its antigen is currently unknown.

Trimming removed 8 bases from V and 2 bases from J, with 13 bases in between. The CDR3 has 15 residues. CDR1 is LNHDA and CDR2 is SQIVND in the germline V gene (reference sequence). Study-wide results and caveats: Ex vivo, HLA-C-restricted CMV-specific TCR beta clonotypes prevailed over the rest of the response. Cumulative public TCR beta family frequency identified CMV carriers with the relevant HLA.

The sequencing here drew on CD8+ T cells from cultured PBMCs, taken from culture after CMV antigen stimulation. V gene TRBV19 combines with J gene TRBJ2-6, with no clear D. The source is a human donor in good health (CMV status not recorded). Some clones in this sample may be carry-over from other donors' samples. CDR3: CASSNEEPGANVLTF. The CDR3 DNA sequence: TGTGCCAGTTCCAACGAAGAACCTGGGGCCAACGTCCTGACTTTC.